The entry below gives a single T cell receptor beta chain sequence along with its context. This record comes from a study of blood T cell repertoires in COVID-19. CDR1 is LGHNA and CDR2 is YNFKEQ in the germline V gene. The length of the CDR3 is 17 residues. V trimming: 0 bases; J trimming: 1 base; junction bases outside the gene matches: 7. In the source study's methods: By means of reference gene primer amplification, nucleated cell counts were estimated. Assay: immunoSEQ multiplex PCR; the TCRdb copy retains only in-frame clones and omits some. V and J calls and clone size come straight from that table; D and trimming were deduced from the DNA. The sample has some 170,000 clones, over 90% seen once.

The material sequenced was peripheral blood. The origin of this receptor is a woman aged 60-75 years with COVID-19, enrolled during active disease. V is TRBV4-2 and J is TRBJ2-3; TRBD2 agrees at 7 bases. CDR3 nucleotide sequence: TGTGCCAGCAGCCAAGATTTGACTAGCCAAGGCACAGATACGCAGTATTTT. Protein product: CASSQDLTSQGTDTQYF.